This T cell receptor (beta chain) was profiled in a study of follicular helper T cells after annual influenza vaccination. Time point: 2013-2014 season, 7 days after vaccination. TCRdb keeps only in-frame clones here, not all; method: immunoSEQ multiplex PCR. The repertoire holds about 9,900 clones, with roughly four fifths as singletons. V was clipped by 0 bases and J by 4 bases; unmatched bases: 4. The CDR3 has 16 residues. The germline V gene has CDR1 LGHNA and CDR2 YNFKEQ. The chain links TRBV4-2 to TRBJ2-2; 8 bases fit TRBD2. Here the sequenced sample was CXCR5- memory CD4+ T cells sorted from blood, taken 7 days after influenza vaccination. The receptor comes from an adult who received the influenza vaccine. CDR3 bases: TGTGCCAGCAGCCAAGAGCCGGGAGGGCCCACCGGGGAGCTGTTTTTT. Amino acids: CASSQEPGGPTGELFF.